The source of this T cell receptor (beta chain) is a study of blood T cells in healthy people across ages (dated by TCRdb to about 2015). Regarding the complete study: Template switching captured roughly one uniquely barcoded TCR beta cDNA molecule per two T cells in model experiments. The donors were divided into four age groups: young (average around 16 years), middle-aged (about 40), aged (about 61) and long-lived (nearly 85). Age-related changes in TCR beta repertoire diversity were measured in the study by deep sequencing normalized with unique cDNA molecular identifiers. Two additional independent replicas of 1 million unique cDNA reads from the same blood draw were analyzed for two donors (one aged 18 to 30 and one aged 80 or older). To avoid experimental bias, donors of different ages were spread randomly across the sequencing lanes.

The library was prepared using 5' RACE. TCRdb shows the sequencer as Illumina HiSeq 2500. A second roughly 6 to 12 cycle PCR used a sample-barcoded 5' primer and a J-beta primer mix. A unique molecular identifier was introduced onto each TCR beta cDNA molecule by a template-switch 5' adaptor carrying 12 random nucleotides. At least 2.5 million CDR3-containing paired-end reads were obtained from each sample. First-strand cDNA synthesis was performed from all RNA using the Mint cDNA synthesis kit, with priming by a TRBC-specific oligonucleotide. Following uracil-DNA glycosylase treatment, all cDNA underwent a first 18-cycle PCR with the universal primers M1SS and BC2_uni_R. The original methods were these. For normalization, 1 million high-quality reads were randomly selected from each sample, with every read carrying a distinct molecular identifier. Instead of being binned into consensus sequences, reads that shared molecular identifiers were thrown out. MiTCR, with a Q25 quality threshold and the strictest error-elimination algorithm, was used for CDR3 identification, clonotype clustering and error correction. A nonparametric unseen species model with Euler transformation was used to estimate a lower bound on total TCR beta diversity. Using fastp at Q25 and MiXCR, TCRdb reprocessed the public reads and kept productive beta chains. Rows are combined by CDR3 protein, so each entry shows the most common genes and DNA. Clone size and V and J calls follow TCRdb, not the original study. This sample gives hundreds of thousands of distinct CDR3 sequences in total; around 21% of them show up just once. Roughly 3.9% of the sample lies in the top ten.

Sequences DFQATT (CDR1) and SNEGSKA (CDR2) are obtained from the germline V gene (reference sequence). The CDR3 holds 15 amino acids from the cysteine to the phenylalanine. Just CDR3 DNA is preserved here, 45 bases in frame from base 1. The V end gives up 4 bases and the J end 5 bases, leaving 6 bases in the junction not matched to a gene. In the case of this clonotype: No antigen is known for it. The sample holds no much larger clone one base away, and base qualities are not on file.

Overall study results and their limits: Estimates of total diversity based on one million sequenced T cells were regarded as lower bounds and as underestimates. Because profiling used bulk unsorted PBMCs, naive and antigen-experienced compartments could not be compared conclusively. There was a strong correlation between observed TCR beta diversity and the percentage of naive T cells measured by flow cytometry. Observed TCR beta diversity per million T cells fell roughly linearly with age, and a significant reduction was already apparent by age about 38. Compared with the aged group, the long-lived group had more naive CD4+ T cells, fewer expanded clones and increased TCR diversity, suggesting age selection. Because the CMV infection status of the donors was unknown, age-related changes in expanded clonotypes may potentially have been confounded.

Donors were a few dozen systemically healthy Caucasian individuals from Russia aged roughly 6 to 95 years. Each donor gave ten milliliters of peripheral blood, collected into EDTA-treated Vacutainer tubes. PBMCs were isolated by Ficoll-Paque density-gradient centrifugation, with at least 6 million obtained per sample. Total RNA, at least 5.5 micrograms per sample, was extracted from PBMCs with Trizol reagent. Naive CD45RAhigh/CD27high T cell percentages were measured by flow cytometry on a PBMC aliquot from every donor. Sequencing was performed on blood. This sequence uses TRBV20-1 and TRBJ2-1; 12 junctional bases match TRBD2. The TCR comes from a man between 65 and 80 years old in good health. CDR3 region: CSATRTSGTNNEQFF. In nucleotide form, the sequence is TGCAGTGCTACTCGGACTAGCGGGACTAACAATGAGCAGTTCTTC.